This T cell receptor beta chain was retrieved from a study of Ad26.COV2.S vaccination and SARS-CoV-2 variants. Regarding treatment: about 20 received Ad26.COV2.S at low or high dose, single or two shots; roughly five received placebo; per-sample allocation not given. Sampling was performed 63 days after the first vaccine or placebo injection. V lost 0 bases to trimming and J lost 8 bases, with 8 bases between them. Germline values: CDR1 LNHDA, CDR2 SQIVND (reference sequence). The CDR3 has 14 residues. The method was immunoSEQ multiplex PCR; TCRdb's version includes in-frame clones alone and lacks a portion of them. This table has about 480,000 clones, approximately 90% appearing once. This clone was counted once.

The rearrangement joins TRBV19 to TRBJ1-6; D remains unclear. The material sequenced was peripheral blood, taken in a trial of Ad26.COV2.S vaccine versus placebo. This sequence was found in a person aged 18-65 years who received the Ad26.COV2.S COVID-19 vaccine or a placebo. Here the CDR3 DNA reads TGTGCCAGTAGTATAGACCCTACGGATTCACCCCTCCACTTT. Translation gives CASSIDPTDSPLHF.